The 23 T cell receptor beta chains in this list originate from one sample, sequenced in a study of T-cell memory formation after mild COVID-19. Via MiXCR, TCRdb re-called the 5' RACE reads, giving one row per CDR3 protein. The sample shows about 290,000 distinct CDR3 sequences, approximately 16% of them seen only once. Sequencing input: PBMCs or a T cell subset sorted from them (not recorded which). The source is a man aged 18 to 29 who had mild COVID-19 (a few samples of this study predate the infection). Cell type and time point are not known.

This clonotype was picked up a small number of times. V and J are TRBV30 and TRBJ1-2; D ambiguous. V was cut by 4 bases and J by 4 bases, with 10 bases left in between. Germline CDR1 reads GTSNPN; CDR2 reads SVGIG (reference sequence). CDR3 size: 12 residues. CDR3 nucleotides: TGTGCCTGGAATATGTGGACCTATGGCTACACCTTC. Translated: CAWNMWTYGYTF.

This clonotype has at least ten counts. The CDR3 sequence: CASSFRQNYGYTF. The CDR3 DNA reads TGTGCCAGCAGTTTTAGGCAAAACTATGGCTACACCTTC. V is TRBV12-3 or TRBV12-4 and J is TRBJ1-2; D is unclear. The germline V and J ends were trimmed by 3 bases and 2 bases, with 7 bases remaining between them. There are 13 residues in the CDR3.

This clonotype appeared a few times. The genes are TRBV20-1 and TRBJ2-7; maybe TRBD1 (6 bases). The V gene lost 0 bases and the J gene lost 3 bases, with 18 bases spanning the gap. CDR1 and CDR2 from the germline V gene are DFQATT and SNEGSKA (reference sequence). The CDR3 has 16 amino acids. CDR3 in DNA: TGCAGTGCTAGAGATGCCGGGGCAGGGGTAATCTACGAGCAGTACTTC. This encodes CSARDAGAGVIYEQYF.

The V gene is TRBV7-8, the J gene TRBJ1-2; 7 bases agree with TRBD1. The CDR3 length is 15 residues. CDR1 is SGHVS and CDR2 is FQNEAQ in the germline V gene. Germline trimming cut 5 bases from V and 1 base from J; bases unmatched to any gene: 7. The CDR3 loop is CASSHGTDVNYGYTF. The CDR3 bases are TGTGCCAGCAGCCACGGGACAGATGTTAACTATGGCTACACCTTC.

This clonotype showed up just a few times. The chain carries TRBV5-1 and TRBJ1-2; 9 nucleotides line up with TRBD1. The V and J ends lost 0 bases and 7 bases, in that order; junction bases with no gene match: 10. The CDR3 has 16 residues. Germline loops: CDR1 SGHRS, CDR2 YFSETQ. The CDR3 region is CASSLVGGDRASGYTF. CDR3 DNA: TGCGCCAGCAGCTTGGTTGGGGGGGACAGGGCAAGTGGCTACACCTTC.

The chain carries TRBV7-9 and TRBJ2-1; 7 bases are shared with TRBD2. With V trimmed by 6 bases and J by 10 bases, 12 bases remained unmatched. In germline, CDR1 is SEHNR, CDR2 FQNEAQ (reference sequence). CDR3 length: 14 residues. The CDR3 reads CASSHSGDLNEQFF. CDR3 sequence (DNA): TGTGCCAGCAGTCACAGCGGGGATTTGAACGAGCAGTTCTTC. The variable domain in full, with the rest retrieved from reference TRBV7-9 and TRBJ2-1, is DTGVSQNPRHKITKRGQNVTFRCDPISEHNRLYWYRQTLGQGPEFLTYFQNEAQLEKSRLLSDRFSAERPKGSFSTLEIQRTEQGDSAMYLCASSHSGDLNEQFFGPGTRLTVL.

This clonotype has a count of ten or more. The rearrangement uses TRBV2 and TRBJ2-2; D is unresolved. Trimming pared 10 bases from V and 2 bases from J, leaving 11 bases between. Germline CDR1 and CDR2: SNHLY and FYNNEI. The CDR3 spans 13 residues. The CDR3 loop is CAIQYGNTGELFF. The CDR3 region has the DNA TGTGCCATCCAGTACGGAAACACCGGGGAGCTGTTTTTT. Combining the CDR3 with reference TRBV2 and TRBJ2-2 gives the whole variable domain EPEVTQTPSHQVTQMGQEVILRCVPISNHLYFYWYRQILGQKVEFLVSFYNNEISEKSEIFDDQFSVERPDGSNFTLKIRSTKLEDSAMYFCAIQYGNTGELFFGEGSRLTVL.

The chain links TRBV28 to TRBJ2-7, with D unclear. CDR1 and CDR2 from the germline V gene are MDHEN and SYDVKM. The V end lost 7 bases, the J end lost 3 bases, and 7 bases lay between the germline ends. This CDR3 region has 11 residues. DNA for the CDR3: TGTGCCAGCACCCGAAACTACGAGCAGTACTTC. Translation: CASTRNYEQYF.

This clonotype was observed a handful of times. The rearrangement uses TRBV6-5 and TRBJ2-1; TRBD2 aligns across 10 bases. In germline, CDR1 is MNHEY, CDR2 SVGAGI. Trimming took 6 bases from V and 8 from J; bases not matched to a gene: 10. CDR3 length equals 15 residues. CDR3 coding DNA: TGTGCCAGCAGACAACAAGCGGGGGGGCCTTATGAGCAGTTCTTC. It yields the protein CASRQQAGGPYEQFF.

This clonotype was counted only a few times. The chain is built from TRBV11-2 and TRBJ1-1; no reliable D call. V dropped 0 bases and J dropped 2 bases, with 10 bases sitting between them. The CDR3 length is 15 residues. Germline V CDR1 and CDR2: SGHAT, FQNNGV. This CDR3 is CASSLDPAVNTEAFF. DNA of the CDR3: TGTGCCAGCAGCTTAGACCCGGCGGTAAACACTGAAGCTTTCTTT.

V usage is TRBV5-1 and J usage is TRBJ2-1, with a tentative D call TRBD1 (7 bases). There are 15 residues in the CDR3. Germline values: CDR1 SGHRS, CDR2 YFSETQ. V was clipped by 0 bases and J by 9 bases, with 16 bases between them. Written as DNA, the CDR3 is TGCGCCAGCAGCTTGGAAGGGCAGGGGGGCCGTGAGCAGTTCTTC. It yields the protein CASSLEGQGGREQFF. Supplemented by reference TRBV5-1 and TRBJ2-1, the full variable domain reads KAGVTQTPRYLIKTRGQQVTLSCSPISGHRSVSWYQQTPGQGLQFLFEYFSETQRNKGNFPGRFSGRQFSNSRSEMNVSTLELGDSALYLCASSLEGQGGREQFFGPGTRLTVL.

This clonotype was counted only a few times. V usage is TRBV20-1 and J usage is TRBJ2-1; 8 bases line up with TRBD1. The J segment lost 8 bases and the V segment lost 5 bases, leaving 8 bases of the junction unmatched. There are 13 residues in the CDR3. Germline V gene data show CDR1 as DFQATT and CDR2 as SNEGSKA (reference sequence). The DNA of the CDR3 is TGCAGTGCTCGGCGGACAGGGATCCATGAGCAGTTCTTC. It specifies CSARRTGIHEQFF.

A few counts support this clonotype. This rearrangement joins TRBV7-9 to TRBJ2-7; D unresolved. This CDR3 spans 12 amino acids. Deletions cut 5 bases from V and 2 bases from J, with 7 bases between. The germline CDR1 and CDR2 sequences are SEHNR and FQNEAQ (reference sequence). The CDR3 nucleotides read TGTGCCAGCAGCGATTTAACCTACGAGCAGTACTTC. It codes for CASSDLTYEQYF.

This clonotype was observed at least ten times. The rearrangement uses TRBV6-4 and TRBJ2-2; TRBD2 matches at 10 bases. Losses at the gene ends were 4 bases for V and 1 base for J; bases not matched to a gene: 0. The CDR3 is 15 amino acids. The germline V gene has CDR1 MRHNA and CDR2 SNTAGT. CDR3: CASSGLAGNTGELFF. CDR3 in DNA: TGTGCCAGCAGTGGACTAGCGGGGAACACCGGGGAGCTGTTTTTT.

Notes on this clonotype: A junction boundary mismatches the germline segment, possibly from a read error. The chain is built from TRBV10-3 and TRBJ2-2; 13 nucleotides agree with TRBD2. This CDR3 is built from 17 residues. Germline CDR1 and CDR2: ENHRY and SYGVKD. The CDR3 bases are TGTGCCATCAAGGAGACTAGCGGGGGGCCGAAAACCGGGGAGCTGTTTTTT. Residues: CAIKETSGGPKTGELFF.

The V gene is TRBV6-2 or TRBV6-3, the J gene TRBJ2-4, with unresolved D. The V and J ends lost 2 bases and 13 bases respectively, with 15 bases between them. This CDR3 comprises 13 residues. Germline CDR1 reads MNHEY; CDR2 reads SVGEGT. As DNA, the CDR3 is TGTGCCAGCAGTTACCAGTCGGTTTACGGACAGTACTTC. This codes for CASSYQSVYGQYF.

The chain recombines TRBV10-3 with TRBJ1-3; TRBD1 matches 9 bases. The ends lost 3 bases at V and 7 bases at J; junction bases unmatched: 10. CDR3 length: 16 residues. Germline lookup yields CDR1 ENHRY and CDR2 SYGVKD. The CDR3 here is CAISDLTGGAGNTIYF. The CDR3, as DNA: TGTGCCATCAGTGACCTTACAGGGGGCGCAGGGAACACCATATATTTT.

CDR3 amino acids: CASSSGQGAGYTF. The CDR3 coding sequence is TGCGCCAGCAGCTCGGGACAGGGAGCTGGCTACACCTTC. The rearrangement uses TRBV5-1 and TRBJ1-2; TRBD1 aligns across 9 bases. Per germline, CDR1 SGHRS and CDR2 YFSETQ. This CDR3 is 13 amino acids long. Trimming cost V 3 bases and J 7 bases; bases outside gene matches: 4.

This clonotype was detected a few times. The rearrangement links TRBV28 to TRBJ1-2; D uncertain. This CDR3 has 13 residues. The ends were cut back, 3 bases at V and 8 bases at J, with 13 bases in the middle. CDR1 is MDHEN and CDR2 is SYDVKM in the germline V gene. The CDR3: CASSFVEGSGYTF. The CDR3 nucleotides are TGTGCCAGCAGTTTTGTGGAAGGGAGCGGCTACACCTTC.

V gene TRBV6-1 combines with J gene TRBJ1-2, with a weak D call TRBD1 (6 bases). The germline gives CDR1 MNHNS, CDR2 SASEGT. The CDR3 runs to 15 residues. The V and J ends lost 3 bases and 2 bases respectively, with 13 bases between them. CDR3 loop: CASSDFPGQNYGYTF. Written as DNA, the CDR3 is TGTGCCAGCAGTGATTTCCCCGGACAGAACTATGGCTACACCTTC.

The gene calls are TRBV6-5 and TRBJ2-1; D assignment may be TRBD1 or TRBD2 (7 bases each). The CDR3 runs 14 residues. V shed 2 bases and J shed 10 bases, with 15 bases lying between them. From germline, CDR1 is MNHEY and CDR2 SVGAGI. CDR3 amino acids: CASSYGEGAGEQFF. The CDR3 DNA follows: TGTGCCAGCAGTTACGGGGAGGGGGCGGGAGAGCAGTTCTTC.

CDR3 amino acids: CASSPVRDREAFF. In nucleotides, the CDR3 is TGTGCCAGCAGCCCAGTCCGGGACAGGGAGGCTTTCTTT. V usage is TRBV7-8 and J usage is TRBJ1-1; 9 bases align to TRBD1. The germline V gene has CDR1 SGHVS and CDR2 FQNEAQ. The CDR3 contains 13 residues. J lost 11 bases, V lost 5 bases, and 9 bases had no gene match.

The chain uses TRBV24-1 and TRBJ2-2; TRBD2 aligns across 7 bases. From germline, CDR1 is KGHDR and CDR2 SFDVKD. The CDR3 is 15 residues long. With 2 bases clipped from V and 4 bases from J, the junction kept 3 bases outside the gene matches. The CDR3, as DNA: TGTGCCACCAGTGATTGGGCTAGCGGCACCGGGGAGCTGTTTTTT. Translation gives CATSDWASGTGELFF.